This record concerns one T cell receptor beta chain sequence. This entry is derived from a study of blood T cell repertoires in COVID-19. Per the germline V gene, CDR1 is GTSNPN and CDR2 is SVGIG (reference sequence). The CDR3 consists of 12 residues. The ends were cut back, 6 bases at V and 4 bases at J, with 9 bases in the middle. Original analysis: Cell counts per sample came from amplifying reference gene primers. Repertoires were generated with immunoSEQ multiplex PCR, while TCRdb's copy carries only in-frame clones and drops some. V and J calls and clone size are as listed in that table; D and trimming were resolved from the DNA. Found here are 300,000 to 350,000 clones, around 90% of them singletons; the top ten hold under 7%.

Sequences were obtained from peripheral blood. The clonotype was recovered from a woman in her 30s with COVID-19, enrolled during active disease. The gene calls are TRBV30 and TRBJ2-2, with TRBD1 as a possible D gene (5 bases). CDR3 sequence (DNA): TGTGCCTGCCTAAGGGGCACCGGGGAGCTGTTTTTT. Translation: CACLRGTGELFF.